This TCR beta chain was sequenced for a study of OX40 agonist ivuxolimab in advanced cancers. Turning to the study itself: Patients achieving partial responses numbered three: one hepatocellular carcinoma case and two cutaneous melanoma cases.

Systemic immunosuppression or autoimmune disease history was grounds to exclude patients. Method: immunoSEQ multiplex PCR; TCRdb's copy keeps in-frame clones and lacks some. This table holds tens of thousands of clones, more than 85% found once. V gave up 7 bases and J gave up 0 bases; unmatched junction bases: 12. The CDR3 spans 16 residues. Per the germline V gene, CDR1 is LNHDA and CDR2 is SQIVND (reference sequence). The sequences come from CD4+ or CD8+ T cells sorted from blood, collected in a trial of the OX40 agonist ivuxolimab. The TCR was taken from an adult with an advanced solid tumor such as melanoma, head and neck, liver or kidney cancer. The chain uses TRBV19 and TRBJ2-7; 7 nucleotides line up with TRBD1. In DNA form, the CDR3 reads TGTGCCAGTACCCCCTCCGGGGACAGAAACTCCTACGAGCAGTACTTC. Translation: CASTPSGDRNSYEQYF.